This T cell receptor beta chain appears in the sequencing data of a study of brain metastases from non-small cell lung cancer. Only in-frame clones appear in the TCRdb table, and some are missing; sequencing was by immunoSEQ multiplex PCR. The sample has fewer than 5,000 clones; about 85% are singletons. CDR3 size: 17 residues. V lost 4 bases to trimming and J lost 1 base, with 20 bases between them. Germline V gene lookup returns CDR1 SGDLS and CDR2 YYNGEE. The receptor was isolated from a donor aged 40 or over with non-small cell lung cancer. Material for sequencing was primary lung tumor tissue. The chain recombines TRBV9 with TRBJ1-1; no clear D. The CDR3 nucleotides are TGTGCCAGCAGCCCGCGACCCTATACGGTAGGGAACACTGAAGCTTTCTTT. The encoded protein is CASSPRPYTVGNTEAFF.